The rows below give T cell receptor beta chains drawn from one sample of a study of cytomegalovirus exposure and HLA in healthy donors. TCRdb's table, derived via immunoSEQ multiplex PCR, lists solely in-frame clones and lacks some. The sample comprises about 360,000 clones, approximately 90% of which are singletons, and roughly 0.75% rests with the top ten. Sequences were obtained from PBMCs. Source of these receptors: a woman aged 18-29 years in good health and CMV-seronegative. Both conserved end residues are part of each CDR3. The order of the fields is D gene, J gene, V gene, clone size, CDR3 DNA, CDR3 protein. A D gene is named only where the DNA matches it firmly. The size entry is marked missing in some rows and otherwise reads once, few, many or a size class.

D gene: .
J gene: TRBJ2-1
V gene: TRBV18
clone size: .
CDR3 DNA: TGTGCCAGCTCACGAGTGGAGGATGAGCAGTTCTTC
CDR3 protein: CASSRVEDEQFF

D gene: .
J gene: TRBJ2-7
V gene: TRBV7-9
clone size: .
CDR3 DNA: TGTGCCAGCAGCTCTACCCGACTAGAAGGTGAGCAGTACTTC
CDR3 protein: CASSSTRLEGEQYF

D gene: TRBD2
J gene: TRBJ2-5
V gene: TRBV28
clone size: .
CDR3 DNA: TGTGCCAGTCGGCCCGGTAGCGGGGTCTCCCAAGAGACCCAGTACTTC
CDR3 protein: CASRPGSGVSQETQYF

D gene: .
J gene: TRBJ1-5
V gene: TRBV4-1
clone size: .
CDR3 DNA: TGCGCCAGCAGCCGGGGGGAGTGGGCCGGTCAGCCCCAGCATTTT
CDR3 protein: CASSRGEWAGQPQHF

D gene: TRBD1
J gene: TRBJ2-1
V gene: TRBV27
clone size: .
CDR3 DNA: TGTGCCAGCAGTTTAGGGCCGGGACAGGGGAACAATGAGCAGTTCTTC
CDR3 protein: CASSLGPGQGNNEQFF

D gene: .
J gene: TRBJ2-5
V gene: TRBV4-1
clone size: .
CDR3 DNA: TGCGCCAGCAGCCAAGATGGAGGGGCTAAACTAGGGGTCCGAGAGACCCAGTACTTC
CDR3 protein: CASSQDGGAKLGVRETQYF

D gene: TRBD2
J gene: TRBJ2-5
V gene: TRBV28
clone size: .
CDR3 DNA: TGTGCCAGCAGTCTACCGGGACTAGCGGAGGAGACCCAGTACTTC
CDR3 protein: CASSLPGLAEETQYF

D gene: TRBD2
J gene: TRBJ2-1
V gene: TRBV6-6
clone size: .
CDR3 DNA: TGTGCCAGCAGAATATCTTCGGGGGGGCCGGGGAATGAGCAGTTCTTC
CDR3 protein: CASRISSGGPGNEQFF

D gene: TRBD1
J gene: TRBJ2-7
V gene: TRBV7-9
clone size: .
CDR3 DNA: TGTGCCAGCAGCTTTCCGGGACAGGGACTCTCCTACGAGCAGTACTTC
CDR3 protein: CASSFPGQGLSYEQYF

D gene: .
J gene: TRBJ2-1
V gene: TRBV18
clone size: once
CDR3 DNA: TGTGCCAGCTCGATTTATAAGGGGTCGAATGAGCAGTTCTTC
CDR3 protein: CASSIYKGSNEQFF

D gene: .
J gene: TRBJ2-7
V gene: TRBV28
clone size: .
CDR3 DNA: TGTGCCAGCAAATCCCAGGGCGACGAGCAGTACTTC
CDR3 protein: CASKSQGDEQYF

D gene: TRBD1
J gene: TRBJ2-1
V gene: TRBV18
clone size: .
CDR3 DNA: TGTGCCAGCTCACCCCCGGGACAGGGGAACAATGAGCAGTTCTTC
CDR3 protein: CASSPPGQGNNEQFF

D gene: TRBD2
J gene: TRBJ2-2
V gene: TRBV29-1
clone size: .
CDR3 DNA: TGCAGCGTCGGTACTTCTAGCGGGAGAGGGAGAAACACCGGGGAGCTGTTTTTT
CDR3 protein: CSVGTSSGRGRNTGELFF

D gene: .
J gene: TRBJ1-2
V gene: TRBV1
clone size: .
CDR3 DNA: TGCACCAGCAGCATGGGACTGTATGGCTACACCTTC
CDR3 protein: CTSSMGLYGYTF

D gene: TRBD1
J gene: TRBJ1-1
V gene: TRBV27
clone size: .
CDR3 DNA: TGTGCCAGCAAGGACAGGGGGTTTAAAGCTTTCTTT
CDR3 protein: CASKDRGFKAFF

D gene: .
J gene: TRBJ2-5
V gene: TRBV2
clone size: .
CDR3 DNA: TGTGCCAGCAGCGGCGGGCAGGGGTATACGACCCAGTACTTC
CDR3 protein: CASSGGQGYTTQYF